This record concerns one T cell receptor (beta chain) sequence. Total RNA was isolated from each sample in quantities of at least 5.5 micrograms. The germline V and J ends were trimmed by 7 bases and 4 bases, with 15 bases remaining between them. CDR1 MNHEY and CDR2 SVGAGI come from the germline V gene. The CDR3 is made up of 14 amino acids. The data originate from a study of blood T cells in healthy people across ages. With a J-beta primer mix and a sample-barcoded 5' primer, a second PCR ran about 7 to 12 cycles. TCRdb itself ran the 5' RACE reads through MiXCR, one entry per CDR3 protein. The data show nearly 1 million distinct CDR3 sequences, just over 50% seen once.

The sample was blood. This TCR was sampled from a woman aged 55 to 70 in good health. The chain combines TRBV6-5 with TRBJ2-3, with D tentatively TRBD2 (7 bases). The CDR3 DNA reads TGTGCCAGCATACAGGGAGGGGAAGCAGATACGCAGTATTTT. Translated: CASIQGGEADTQYF.